Listed below are T cell receptor beta chains from one sample, sequenced in a study of T cell repertoires in cytomegalovirus infection. Each CDR3 protein is one row after TCRdb ran MiXCR on the reads. The table records about 830,000 distinct CDR3 sequences, less than 35% of them present only once. For these receptors, no antigen is known. The sample here was cultured CD8+ T cells from PBMCs, taken from culture after CMV antigen stimulation. The receptors here all came from a human donor in good health (CMV status not recorded). Some clones in this sample may be carry-over from other donors' samples. Both conserved end residues are part of each CDR3. Each record gives: D gene, V gene, clone size, J gene, CDR3 DNA, CDR3 protein. The D gene is left open where the match is weak. Size tells how often a clone was seen (once, few, many) or the class of an expanded clone, and some rows leave it out.

TRBD1	TRBV9	NA	TRBJ1-5	TGTGCCAGCAGCGGTGGACAGGGCAATCAGCCCCAGCATTTT	CASSGGQGNQPQHF
NA	TRBV6-6	NA	TRBJ1-1	TGTGCCAGCAGTTACTCGGGGGGTGCGGGTGAAGCTTTCTTT	CASSYSGGAGEAFF
TRBD2	TRBV20-1	NA	TRBJ2-1	TGCAGTGCCAAAAAACCGGGACTAGCGGGGAGCTCCTACAATGAGCAGTTCTTC	CSAKKPGLAGSSYNEQFF
NA	TRBV7-3	NA	TRBJ2-1	TGTGCCAGCAGCTTAACGGGGGTTGTATACAATGAGCAGTTCTTC	CASSLTGVVYNEQFF
TRBD1	TRBV6-5	many	TRBJ2-7	TGTGCCAGCAGTTCATTCGGACAGGCGTTCTACGAGCAGTACTTC	CASSSFGQAFYEQYF
TRBD1	TRBV7-9	NA	TRBJ2-5	TGTGCCAGCAGCTCCAAGACAGGGGAGGTTAGGGAGACCCAGTACTTC	CASSSKTGEVRETQYF
TRBD2	TRBV27	few	TRBJ2-1	TGTGCCAGCAGTTTGGCGGGGGGCCGTCCGAATGAGCAGTTCTTC	CASSLAGGRPNEQFF
TRBD1	TRBV7-2	few	TRBJ2-1	TGTGCCAGCAGCTTATTGTTAGGGGGCGGACTGTACAATGAGCAGTTCTTC	CASSLLLGGGLYNEQFF
NA	TRBV27	NA	TRBJ1-5	TGTGCCAGCAGTAAGACGGCTAATCAGCCCCAGCATTTT	CASSKTANQPQHF
NA	TRBV19	NA	TRBJ1-1	TGTGCCAGTAGTATAGCCCGGGCCAGGAACACTGAAGCTTTCTTT	CASSIARARNTEAFF
NA	TRBV15	NA	TRBJ2-7	TGTGCCACCAGCAGAGCCTCAGACGTGTACAATTTCGAGCAGTACTTC	CATSRASDVYNFEQYF
NA	TRBV29-1	NA	TRBJ1-5	TGCAGCGTTGGGACTCAGCCCCAGCATTTT	CSVGTQPQHF
NA	TRBV7-9	NA	TRBJ2-1	TGTGCCAGCAGCCGGGACTGGCAGCAGTTCTTC	CASSRDWQQFF
NA	TRBV20-1	NA	TRBJ2-1	TGCGGGACAAGGGGGGGCCGTCTAGATGAGCAGTTCTTC	CGTRGGRLDEQFF
TRBD1	TRBV14	few	TRBJ2-5	TGTGCCAGCAGCCAGAGACAGGGGGCGAAGACCCAGTACTTC	CASSQRQGAKTQYF
NA	TRBV18	NA	TRBJ2-1	TGTGCCAGCTCATCAGGAATTGATGGACAAAGCTCCTACAATGAGCAGTTCTTC	CASSSGIDGQSSYNEQFF
NA	TRBV19	NA	TRBJ2-3	TGTGCCAGTAGTATACTAGCTGTAGGCACAGATACGCAGTATTTT	CASSILAVGTDTQYF
NA	TRBV19	NA	TRBJ2-3	TGTGCCAGTAGTATTCTCGGACAGATACACATGGATACGCAGTATTTT	CASSILGQIHMDTQYF
NA	TRBV27	few	TRBJ1-1	TGTGCCAGCAGTCCCACCTCGAATGGAGGCACTGAAGCTTTCTTT	CASSPTSNGGTEAFF
NA	TRBV19	NA	TRBJ2-1	TGTGCCAGTAGTACGTACCAAGAACCCTACAATGAGCAGTTCTTC	CASSTYQEPYNEQFF
NA	TRBV7-6	NA	TRBJ2-4	TGTGCCAACAGCTTAGCAAGGGCAGACTCTACAAACATTCAGTACTTC	CANSLARADSTNIQYF
NA	TRBV19	few	TRBJ2-1	TGTGCCAGTAGTATAGATTTCCGGGGGCCGAGCTCCTACAATGAGCAGTTCTTC	CASSIDFRGPSSYNEQFF
NA	TRBV7-9	NA	TRBJ2-3	TGCGCTGGGGGCAGTCCGACAGATACGCAGTATTTT	CAGGSPTDTQYF
NA	TRBV20-1	NA	TRBJ2-1	TGCAGTGCTAGACCCACAGACTACAATGAGCAGTTCTTC	CSARPTDYNEQFF
NA	TRBV4-1	NA	TRBJ2-7	TGCGCCAGCAGCCAAGGGGCGACAGTAACCTACGAGCAGTACTTC	CASSQGATVTYEQYF
NA	TRBV7-9	many	TRBJ2-7	TGTGCCAGCAGTTTGTCGGGTTACGAGCAGTACTTC	CASSLSGYEQYF
NA	TRBV7-9	many	TRBJ1-2	TGTGCCAGCAGCCCTGCAGGGGATTATGGCTACACCTTC	CASSPAGDYGYTF
NA	TRBV9	NA	TRBJ1-2	TGTGCCAGCAGCGTAGGTGCAGGGGCTAACTATGGCTACACCTTC	CASSVGAGANYGYTF
NA	TRBV20-1	NA	TRBJ1-2	TGCAGTGCTCCGAAGGGGGGGGGCAGATCCTATGGCTACACCTTC	CSAPKGGGRSYGYTF
NA	TRBV10-3	few	TRBJ2-3	TGTGCCGTAGCCGGGGCTGAGGGGGCAGATACGCAGTATTTT	CAVAGAEGADTQYF
NA	TRBV2	NA	TRBJ2-1	TGTGCCAGCAGTGAAATGGGGGACGATGAGCAGTTCTTC	CASSEMGDDEQFF
NA	TRBV7-3	few	TRBJ2-1	TGTGCCAGCAGGAAACCAGGAGGTGAGCAGTTCTTC	CASRKPGGEQFF
NA	TRBV6-6	NA	TRBJ1-1	TGTGCCAGCAGCTATACAGTATCGAACACTGAAGCTTTCTTT	CASSYTVSNTEAFF
NA	TRBV6-6	NA	TRBJ1-1	TGTGCCAGCAGTTACTCGGCACCTTACATGAACACTGAAGCTTTCTTT	CASSYSAPYMNTEAFF